This T cell receptor (beta chain) was documented in a study of regulatory T cells in long-lasting Graves disease. Study background: Patients newly diagnosed with Graves' had been on antithyroid drugs for under 3 months.

The V gene's germline CDR1 is MNHEY and CDR2 SVGEGT. V was cut by 7 bases and J by 0 bases, with 16 bases left in between. CDR3 length: 16 residues. TCR beta libraries were built with iRepertoire HTBI primers and Arm-PCR of CDR3 regions. TCRdb re-called the multiplex PCR reads through MiXCR, storing one row per CDR3 protein. The sample holds a few hundred thousand distinct CDR3 sequences, about 15% seen once. This clonotype has more than one count but fewer than ten. As for time point: newly diagnosed GD, antithyroid drugs for less than 3 months. Extracted RNA from PBMCs served as the source of the TCR library. This sample was shared with a second study, whose subject was T cells in Graves' hyperthyroidism and ophthalmopathy.

This rearrangement joins TRBV6-2 or TRBV6-3 to TRBJ1-3; D is possibly TRBD1 (6 bases). The starting material was peripheral blood mononuclear cells (PBMCs), obtained at new diagnosis, from a patient treated with antithyroid drugs. The TCR sequence derives from a woman aged 18-29 years with Graves disease. The DNA of the CDR3 is TGTGCCAGCAAATTCTCCAGGGGCCCCTCTGGAAACACCATATATTTT. It codes for CASKFSRGPSGNTIYF.